The present T cell receptor (beta chain) was sequenced within a study of T cells after yellow fever vaccination (dated by TCRdb to between 2018 and 2020). Context from the whole study: The SMART-Seq v4 Ultra Low Input RNA kit was used to prepare libraries from fractions with low cell numbers. Blood was drawn at multiple timepoints before and after primary and secondary immunization, with bulk PBMC replicates and cell subsets isolated. Two healthy male donors made up the cohort, one aged 18 to 30 years and the other aged 30 to 39 years. Bulk TCR alpha and beta repertoires were sequenced longitudinally to track T-cell clones before and after primary and booster YFV17D yellow fever vaccination.

This clonotype has a count of ten or more. No cognate antigen has been identified for it. No base-level quality is on record; no much larger clone is a single base apart. TCR cDNA was synthesized by 5'RACE template switching, which introduced a universal primer site and unique molecular identifiers. Priming of cDNA synthesis was performed from both the TCR alpha and TCR beta constant segments. Two PCR steps were used to amplify libraries, with sample barcodes and sequencing adapters being added in the second step. Libraries were sequenced on Illumina HiSeq 2500 (2x100 bp) or NovaSeq (2x150 bp). In the paper's pipeline: Reads were demultiplexed and collapsed into UMI consensus sequences with MIGEC, and V(D)J alignment was performed with MiXCR. Clonotypes responding to the vaccine were identified with edgeR on replicate PBMC samples, with the criteria of FDR below 0.01 and a log2 fold change above 5 up to day 15. Each bulk clonotype was labeled CD4 or CD8 based on which sequenced repertoire, CD4 or CD8, contained the clonotype at higher abundance. TCRdb trimmed the raw reads at Q25, called clones with MiXCR and kept productive beta chains. Identical CDR3 proteins give one entry, which carries the most common genes and DNA. What appears here as the V and J calls and clone size reflects TCRdb's work, not the paper's. Here the sample has 70,000 or so distinct CDR3 sequences; about 6% occur a single time. The ten largest clones take up roughly 2.2% of the sample.

Read against the paper, the sample's treatment or condition label means: live attenuated yellow fever vaccine strain. A standard Ficoll-Paque protocol was used to isolate PBMCs from peripheral blood. Dynabeads CD4 and CD8 positive selection kits were used to isolate CD4 and CD8 T-cell fractions. TriZol was used to extract RNA from bulk PBMCs, from CD4 and CD8 fractions, and from dextramer-positive and dextramer-negative fractions. General findings and caveats noted by the study authors: The study included only two donors, which limits how far the findings can be generalized. After the booster, most clones that had expanded after primary vaccination were detected again (around 95% of CD4 and roughly 86% of CD8), suggesting broad maintenance of memory. Computational filtering was needed because FACS-sorted repertoires could contain abundant contaminating clonotypes from the bulk population. A small share of clonotypes was detected in both CD4 and CD8 compartments, with the overlap likely arising from convergent recombination. The secondary T-cell response was weaker than the primary response but faster, peaking on day 5 instead of day 15.

This TCR was sampled from a man aged 18 to 29 who received the YFV17D yellow fever vaccine. The input for sequencing was CD4+ T cells sorted from PBMCs, taken approximately 15 days after the first yellow fever vaccination.

Read as DNA, the sequence is TGTGCCAGCAGACTTGTGAGGTCGGGGTTCGCTGAAGCTTTCTTT. Its product reads: CASRLVRSGFAEAFF. The sequence is built from TRBV12-3 or TRBV12-4 and TRBJ1-1; the D gene remains uncertain. From cysteine to phenylalanine, the CDR3 is 15 amino acids long. The read is trimmed to its CDR3 DNA, 45 bases read in frame from base 1. V and J are truncated by 6 bases and 6 bases respectively, leaving an intervening sequence of 20 bases.